This T cell receptor beta chain was observed in a study of shared T cell receptors in the human thymus. TCRdb's copy holds only in-frame clones and misses some; the assay was immunoSEQ multiplex PCR. The table has about 660,000 clones, around 87% seen once. Germline V gives CDR1 GTSNPN, CDR2 SVGIG (reference sequence). The CDR3 covers 15 residues. With 3 bases removed from V and 3 bases from J, the gap between germline ends came to 15 bases. These data were likewise used in another study, on human thymus T cells.

This receptor was obtained from a boy younger than two with a congenital heart defect. Sequenced input: thymocytes. This sequence joins TRBV30 and TRBJ1-5; D is unclear. The CDR3 here is CAWSVKQEFNQPQHF. Written as DNA, the CDR3 is TGTGCCTGGAGCGTAAAGCAAGAATTCAATCAGCCCCAGCATTTT. The full variable domain, with the rest looked up from reference TRBV30 and TRBJ1-5, is SQTIHQWPATLVQPVGSPLSLECTVEGTSNPNLYWYRQAAGRGLQLLFYSVGIGQISSEVPQNLSASRPQDRQFILSSKKLLLSDSGFYLCAWSVKQEFNQPQHFGDGTRLSIL.